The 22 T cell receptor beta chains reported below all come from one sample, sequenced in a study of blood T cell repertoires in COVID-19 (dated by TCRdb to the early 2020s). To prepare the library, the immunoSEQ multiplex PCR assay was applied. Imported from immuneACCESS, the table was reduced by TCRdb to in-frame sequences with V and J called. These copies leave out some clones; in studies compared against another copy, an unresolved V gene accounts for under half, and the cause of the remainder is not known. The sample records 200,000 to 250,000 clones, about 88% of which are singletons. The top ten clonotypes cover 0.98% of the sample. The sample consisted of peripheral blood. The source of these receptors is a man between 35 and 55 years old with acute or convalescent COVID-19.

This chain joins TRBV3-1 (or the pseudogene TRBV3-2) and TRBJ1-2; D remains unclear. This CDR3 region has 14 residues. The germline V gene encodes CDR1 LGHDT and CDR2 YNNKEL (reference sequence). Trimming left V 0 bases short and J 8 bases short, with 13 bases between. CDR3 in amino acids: CASSQDQRVGGYTF. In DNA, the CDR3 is TGTGCCAGCAGCCAAGATCAGAGGGTCGGGGGCTACACCTTC.

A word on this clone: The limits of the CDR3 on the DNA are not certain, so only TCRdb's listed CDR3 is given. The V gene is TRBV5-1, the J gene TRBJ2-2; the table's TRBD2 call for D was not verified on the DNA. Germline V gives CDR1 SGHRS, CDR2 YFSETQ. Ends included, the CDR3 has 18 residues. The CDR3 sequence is CASSWTSGESLRAGELFF.

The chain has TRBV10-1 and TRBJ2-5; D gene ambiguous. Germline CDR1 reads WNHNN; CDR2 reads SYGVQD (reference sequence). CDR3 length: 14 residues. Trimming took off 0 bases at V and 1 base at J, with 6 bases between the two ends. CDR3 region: CASSESVGQETQYF. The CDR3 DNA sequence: TGCGCCAGCAGTGAGTCGGTCGGCCAAGAGACCCAGTACTTC.

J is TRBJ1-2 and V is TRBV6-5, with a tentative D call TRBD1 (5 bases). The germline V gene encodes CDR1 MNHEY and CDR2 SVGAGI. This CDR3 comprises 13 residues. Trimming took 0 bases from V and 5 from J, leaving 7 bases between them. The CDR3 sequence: CASSYSAGYGYTF. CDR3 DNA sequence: TGTGCCAGCAGTTACTCGGCAGGGTATGGCTACACCTTC.

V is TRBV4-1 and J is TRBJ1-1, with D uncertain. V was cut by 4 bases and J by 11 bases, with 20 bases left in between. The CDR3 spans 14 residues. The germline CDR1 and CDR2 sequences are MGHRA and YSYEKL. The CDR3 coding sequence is TGCGCCAGCAGCCTTGAGACACCAAGGTCCGAGGCTTTCTTT. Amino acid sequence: CASSLETPRSEAFF.

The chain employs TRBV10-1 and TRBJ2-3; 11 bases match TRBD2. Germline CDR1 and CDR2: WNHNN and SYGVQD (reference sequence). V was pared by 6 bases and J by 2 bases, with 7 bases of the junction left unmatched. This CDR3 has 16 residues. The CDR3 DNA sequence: TGCGCCAGCAGCTCCGGGACTAGCGGAAACACAGATACGCAGTATTTT. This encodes CASSSGTSGNTDTQYF.

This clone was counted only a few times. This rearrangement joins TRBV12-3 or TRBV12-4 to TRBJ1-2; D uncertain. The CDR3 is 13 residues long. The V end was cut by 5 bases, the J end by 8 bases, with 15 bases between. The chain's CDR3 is CASSNRVSRGYTF. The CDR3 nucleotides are TGTGCCAGCAGTAATCGGGTCTCCAGAGGCTACACCTTC.

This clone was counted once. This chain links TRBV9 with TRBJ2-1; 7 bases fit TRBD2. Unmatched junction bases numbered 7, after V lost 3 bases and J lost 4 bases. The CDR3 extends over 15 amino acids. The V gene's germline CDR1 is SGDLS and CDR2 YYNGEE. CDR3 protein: CASSEAGSQYNEQFF. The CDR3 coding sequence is TGTGCCAGCAGCGAAGCGGGGAGTCAGTACAATGAGCAGTTCTTC.

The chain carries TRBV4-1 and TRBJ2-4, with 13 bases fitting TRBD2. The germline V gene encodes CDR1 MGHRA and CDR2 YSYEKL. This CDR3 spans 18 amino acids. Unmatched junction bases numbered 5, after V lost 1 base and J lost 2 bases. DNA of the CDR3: TGCGCCAGCAGCCAAGGACTAGCGGGGGGCCGGTCCAAAAACATTCAGTACTTC. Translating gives CASSQGLAGGRSKNIQYF.

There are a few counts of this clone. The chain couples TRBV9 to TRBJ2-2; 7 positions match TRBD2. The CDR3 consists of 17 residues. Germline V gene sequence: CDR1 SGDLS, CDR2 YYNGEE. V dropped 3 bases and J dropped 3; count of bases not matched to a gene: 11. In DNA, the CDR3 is TGTGCCAGCAGCGAGGGACCTCGGGGAGGGGACACCGGGGAGCTGTTTTTT. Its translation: CASSEGPRGGDTGELFF.

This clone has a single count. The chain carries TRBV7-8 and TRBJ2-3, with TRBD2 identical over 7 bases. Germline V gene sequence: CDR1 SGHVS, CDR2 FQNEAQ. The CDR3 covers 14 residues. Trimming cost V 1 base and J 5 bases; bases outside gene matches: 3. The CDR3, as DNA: TGTGCCAGCAGCTTAGATGGGAGGGTAGATACGCAGTATTTT. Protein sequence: CASSLDGRVDTQYF.

CDR3 sequence (DNA): TGTGCCAGCAGCTTAGACGGCGGGGGTACAGATACGCAGTATTTT. This translates into CASSLDGGGTDTQYF. The chain couples TRBV7-2 to TRBJ2-3; 7 bases align to TRBD2. CDR3 size: 15 residues. Germline CDR1 is SGHTA and CDR2 is FQGNSA. The junction had 4 bases not matched to a gene; V was cut back by 1 base and J by 3 bases.

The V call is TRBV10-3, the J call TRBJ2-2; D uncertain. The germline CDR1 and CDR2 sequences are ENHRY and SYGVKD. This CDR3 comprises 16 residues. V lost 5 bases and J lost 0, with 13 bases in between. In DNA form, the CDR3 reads TGTGCCATCAGTCCGTACAGAGACGCGAACACCGGGGAGCTGTTTTTT. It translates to CAISPYRDANTGELFF.

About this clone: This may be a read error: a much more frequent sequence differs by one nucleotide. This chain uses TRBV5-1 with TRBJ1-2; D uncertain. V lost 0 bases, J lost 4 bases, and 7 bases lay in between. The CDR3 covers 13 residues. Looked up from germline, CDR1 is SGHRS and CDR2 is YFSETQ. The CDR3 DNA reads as TGCGCCAGCAGCTTGGACGGGGTCTATGGCTACACCTTC. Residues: CASSLDGVYGYTF.

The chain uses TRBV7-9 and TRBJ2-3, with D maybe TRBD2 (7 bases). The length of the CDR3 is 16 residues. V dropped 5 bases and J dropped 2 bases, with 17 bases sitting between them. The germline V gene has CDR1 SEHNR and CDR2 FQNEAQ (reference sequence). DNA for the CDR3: TGTGCCAGCAGCCCCTGGGAGGGGGGCGTCACAGATACGCAGTATTTT. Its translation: CASSPWEGGVTDTQYF.

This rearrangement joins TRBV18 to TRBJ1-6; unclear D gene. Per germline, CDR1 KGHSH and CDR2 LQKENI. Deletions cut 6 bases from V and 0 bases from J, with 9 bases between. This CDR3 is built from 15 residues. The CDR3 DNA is TGTGCCAGCTCTCCTACTAGCTCCTATAATTCACCCCTCCACTTT. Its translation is CASSPTSSYNSPLHF.

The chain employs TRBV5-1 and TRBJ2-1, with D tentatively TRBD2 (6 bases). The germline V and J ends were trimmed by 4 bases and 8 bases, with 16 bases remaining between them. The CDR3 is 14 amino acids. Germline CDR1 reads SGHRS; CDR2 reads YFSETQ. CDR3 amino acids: CASSPGGGTDEQFF. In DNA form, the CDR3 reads TGCGCCAGCAGCCCGGGTGGGGGGACGGATGAGCAGTTCTTC.

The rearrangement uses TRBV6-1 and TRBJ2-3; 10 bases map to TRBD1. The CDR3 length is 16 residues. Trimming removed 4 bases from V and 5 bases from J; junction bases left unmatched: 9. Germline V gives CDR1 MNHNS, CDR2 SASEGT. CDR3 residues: CASSAQRTGGGDTQYF. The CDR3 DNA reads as TGTGCCAGCAGTGCCCAACGGACAGGGGGAGGAGATACGCAGTATTTT.

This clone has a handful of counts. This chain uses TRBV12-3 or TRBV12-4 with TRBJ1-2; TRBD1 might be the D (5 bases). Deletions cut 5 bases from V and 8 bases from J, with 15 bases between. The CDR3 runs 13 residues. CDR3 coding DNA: TGTGCCAGCAGTGGACATACGAATTTCGGCTACACCTTC. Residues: CASSGHTNFGYTF.

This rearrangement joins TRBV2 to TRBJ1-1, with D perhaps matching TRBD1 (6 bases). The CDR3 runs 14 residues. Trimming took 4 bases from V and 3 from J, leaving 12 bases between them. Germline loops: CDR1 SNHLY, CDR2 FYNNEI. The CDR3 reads CASSVRGSDTEAFF. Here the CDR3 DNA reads TGTGCCAGCAGTGTAAGGGGGTCGGACACTGAAGCTTTCTTT.

CDR3 sequence reads: CASSSSIAGGPYNEQFF. CDR3 DNA sequence: TGCGCCAGCAGCTCCTCAATAGCGGGGGGGCCCTACAATGAGCAGTTCTTC. The gene calls are TRBV5-1 and TRBJ2-1; 11 nucleotides line up with TRBD2. V was pared by 3 bases and J by 2 bases, with 7 bases of the junction left unmatched. The germline gives CDR1 SGHRS, CDR2 YFSETQ. The CDR3 runs to 17 residues.

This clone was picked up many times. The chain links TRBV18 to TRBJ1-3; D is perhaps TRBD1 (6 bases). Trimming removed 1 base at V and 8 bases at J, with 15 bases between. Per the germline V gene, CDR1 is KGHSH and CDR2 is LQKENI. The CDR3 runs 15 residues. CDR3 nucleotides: TGTGCCAGCTCACCACGTCCAGGGGTAGAGGACACCATATATTTT. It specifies CASSPRPGVEDTIYF.